Following are 32 T cell receptor beta chains from one sample sequenced in a study of CD8+ T cells in alopecia areata. Treatment specified: oral pan-JAK inhibitor, 5-10 mg twice daily. TCR sequencing used cDNA made by reverse transcription of extracted RNA. The protocol was immunoSEQ multiplex PCR, while the TCRdb copy is restricted to in-frame clones and leaves out a portion. The data show about 120,000 clones, about half seen once. Sequenced here: CD4+ T cells sorted from blood, sampled at week 4, from a patient treated with tofacitinib. The receptors were sampled from a human donor with alopecia areata.

The chain has TRBV5-1 and TRBJ2-1; TRBD2 matches 13 bases. The V gene end was trimmed by 0 bases and the J gene end by 7 bases; junction bases not matched to a gene: 4. The length of the CDR3 is 16 residues. Germline V gene lookup returns CDR1 SGHRS and CDR2 YFSETQ. CDR3 protein: CASSLAGTSGVNEQFF. The DNA of the CDR3 is TGCGCCAGCAGCTTGGCCGGGACTAGCGGGGTTAATGAGCAGTTCTTC. Based on the CDR3 plus reference TRBV5-1 and TRBJ2-1, the full variable domain is KAGVTQTPRYLIKTRGQQVTLSCSPISGHRSVSWYQQTPGQGLQFLFEYFSETQRNKGNFPGRFSGRQFSNSRSEMNVSTLELGDSALYLCASSLAGTSGVNEQFFGPGTRLTVL.

This clone was found a few times. V usage is TRBV4-1 and J usage is TRBJ2-5, with D hard to call. The CDR3 totals 14 residues. Per germline, CDR1 MGHRA and CDR2 YSYEKL. Between the trimmed V and J ends, which lost 4 bases and 7 bases, there was a span of 16 bases. The CDR3 DNA sequence: TGCGCCAGCAGCCTCGGGTACGGTGGTCGGACCCAGTACTTC. Amino acid sequence: CASSLGYGGRTQYF.

This clone was counted a few times. The rearrangement joins TRBV30 to TRBJ2-7; a weak D match, TRBD1 (6 bases). Germline CDR1 and CDR2: GTSNPN and SVGIG (reference sequence). This CDR3 is built from 15 residues. Trimming shortened V by 4 bases and J by 1 base, and 17 bases separated the two germline ends. CDR3 region: CAWNPRQALSYEQYF. As DNA, the CDR3 is TGTGCCTGGAACCCCAGACAGGCATTATCCTACGAGCAGTACTTC.

This chain's CDR3 is CSVEDRVQQPYEQYF. Here the CDR3 DNA reads TGCAGCGTTGAAGATCGGGTCCAACAACCCTACGAGCAGTACTTC. The chain is built from TRBV29-1 and TRBJ2-7; D ambiguous. In germline, CDR1 is SQVTM, CDR2 ANQGSEA. Trimming took 0 bases from V and 2 from J, leaving 14 bases between them. The CDR3 contains 15 residues.

J is TRBJ2-7 and V is TRBV6-5, with 10 bases identical to TRBD1. Per germline, CDR1 MNHEY and CDR2 SVGAGI. J lost 2 bases, V lost 5 bases, and 3 bases had no gene match. The CDR3 totals 14 residues. The CDR3 spells CASSEDRGPYEQYF. The DNA for the CDR3 is TGTGCCAGCAGTGAAGACAGGGGGCCCTACGAGCAGTACTTC.

V is TRBV4-1 and J is TRBJ1-2; 10 bases agree with TRBD1. Germline values: CDR1 MGHRA, CDR2 YSYEKL. The CDR3 has 15 amino acids. V trimming: 2 bases; J trimming: 6 bases; junction bases outside the gene matches: 6. CDR3: CASSQPGQGRDGYTF. CDR3 coding DNA: TGCGCCAGCAGCCAACCGGGACAGGGGAGAGATGGCTACACCTTC.

The chain employs TRBV6-4 and TRBJ2-2; no definite D call. From germline, CDR1 is MRHNA and CDR2 SNTAGT. The germline V and J ends were trimmed by 2 bases and 3 bases, with 7 bases remaining between them. The CDR3 covers 14 residues. CDR3: CASSDPRHTGELFF. The CDR3 bases are TGTGCCAGCAGTGACCCTAGGCACACCGGGGAGCTGTTTTTT.

The CDR3 here is CASSLEAGGQETQYF. The CDR3 DNA sequence: TGTGCCAGCAGCTTGGAGGCAGGGGGCCAAGAGACCCAGTACTTC. The rearrangement joins TRBV5-4 to TRBJ2-5, with TRBD1 matching over 7 bases. The CDR3 spans 15 residues. The J segment lost 1 base and the V segment lost 0 bases, leaving 3 bases of the junction unmatched. From germline, CDR1 is SGHNT and CDR2 YYREEE (reference sequence).

The chain links TRBV7-9 to TRBJ1-1; no reliable D call. Germline V lookup: CDR1 SEHNR, CDR2 FQNEAQ (reference sequence). With 7 bases removed from V and 5 bases from J, the gap between germline ends came to 17 bases. The CDR3 sequence is 14 residues long. The CDR3 DNA sequence: TGTGCCAGCAACAAAAACGGCCTAGGGACTGAAGCTTTCTTT. Encoded protein: CASNKNGLGTEAFF.

The genes are TRBV29-1 and TRBJ1-1; unclear D gene. Germline CDR1 and CDR2: SQVTM and ANQGSEA. Trimming stripped 2 bases from V and 10 bases from J, with 14 bases between. There are 12 residues in the CDR3. This CDR3 reads CSVELGPFGAFF. Here the CDR3 DNA reads TGCAGCGTTGAACTCGGTCCCTTCGGAGCTTTCTTT.

The chain joins TRBV30 to TRBJ1-2, with D perhaps matching TRBD1 (5 bases). Germline CDR1 GTSNPN, CDR2 SVGIG (reference sequence). The V end lost 4 bases, the J end lost 4 bases, and 16 bases lay between the germline ends. The CDR3 length is 14 residues. The CDR3 region is CAWTYPGRFYGYTF. CDR3 bases: TGTGCCTGGACCTATCCGGGACGCTTCTATGGCTACACCTTC. The full variable domain, in which reference TRBV30 and TRBJ1-2 provide the parts outside the CDR3, is SQTIHQWPATLVQPVGSPLSLECTVEGTSNPNLYWYRQAAGRGLQLLFYSVGIGQISSEVPQNLSASRPQDRQFILSSKKLLLSDSGFYLCAWTYPGRFYGYTFGSGTRLTVV.

This chain uses TRBV27 with TRBJ2-7; D remains ambiguous. Germline V lookup: CDR1 MNHEY, CDR2 SMNVEV (reference sequence). The CDR3 is 14 residues long. The V end was cut by 5 bases, the J end by 0 bases, with 11 bases between. The DNA of the CDR3 is TGTGCCAGCAGTCTCCTAGGGCGCTCCTACGAGCAGTACTTC. Protein product: CASSLLGRSYEQYF.

This clone showed up just a few times. The chain uses TRBV19 and TRBJ2-7, with 13 positions matching TRBD2. With 5 bases clipped from V and 2 bases from J, the junction kept 3 bases outside the gene matches. CDR1 is LNHDA, CDR2 SQIVND, per germline (reference sequence). The CDR3 totals 15 residues. CDR3 loop: CASSLGTSGTYEQYF. In nucleotides, the CDR3 is TGTGCCAGTAGTCTAGGGACTAGCGGGACCTACGAGCAGTACTTC.

The J gene is TRBJ1-6, the V gene TRBV20-1; D unresolved. Germline V gene lookup returns CDR1 DFQATT and CDR2 SNEGSKA (reference sequence). V was pared by 3 bases and J by 9 bases, with 6 bases between. This CDR3 is 11 amino acids long. Written as DNA, the CDR3 is TGCAGTGCTAGGGCGGGTTCACCCCTCCACTTT. This sequence encodes CSARAGSPLHF.

This clone was counted only a few times. The chain links TRBV4-1 to TRBJ2-7; TRBD1 matches at 11 bases. Looked up from germline, CDR1 is MGHRA and CDR2 is YSYEKL. This CDR3 is 14 amino acids long. After removal of 4 bases from V and 5 bases from J, the junction contained 4 bases not matched to a gene. This CDR3 is CASSPRDRGDEQYF. CDR3 sequence (DNA): TGCGCCAGCAGCCCGCGGGACAGGGGGGACGAGCAGTACTTC.

This clone has only a few counts. The chain employs TRBV19 and TRBJ2-2; 7 nucleotides agree with TRBD1. CDR1 LNHDA and CDR2 SQIVND come from the germline V gene (reference sequence). The junction had 2 bases not matched to a gene; V was cut back by 3 bases and J by 1 base. The length of the CDR3 is 15 residues. The CDR3 region has the DNA TGTGCCAGTAGTATTCAGGGGGTGAACACCGGGGAGCTGTTTTTT. It translates to CASSIQGVNTGELFF.

This clone was seen a handful of times. The rearrangement links TRBV29-1 to TRBJ2-7; 8 bases fit TRBD1. The CDR3 runs 12 residues. The germline gives CDR1 SQVTM, CDR2 ANQGSEA. The V segment lost 6 bases and the J segment 2 bases; nucleotides outside the gene matches: 3. The CDR3 loop is CSVVGQAYEQYF. CDR3 nucleotides: TGCAGCGTCGTGGGACAGGCCTACGAGCAGTACTTC.

This clone was counted a few times. The chain has TRBV6-6 and TRBJ2-2; D call uncertain. The CDR3 totals 13 residues. The germline V and J ends were trimmed by 7 bases and 1 base, with 7 bases remaining between them. Germline V gene sequence: CDR1 MNHNY, CDR2 SVGAGI (reference sequence). CDR3 bases: TGTGCCAGCATCGAACGGAACACCGGGGAGCTGTTTTTT. Its translation is CASIERNTGELFF.

This clone has a handful of counts. This rearrangement joins TRBV5-1 to TRBJ2-7; 11 bases match TRBD2. J was trimmed by 2 bases and V by 4 bases; bases with no gene match: 5. CDR3 size: 15 residues. Germline loops: CDR1 SGHRS, CDR2 YFSETQ. The CDR3 region has the DNA TGCGCCAGCAGCGTAGCGGGAGGGAATACCTACGAGCAGTACTTC. It codes for CASSVAGGNTYEQYF.

The chain recombines TRBV2 with TRBJ2-7; D unclear. CDR1 is SNHLY and CDR2 is FYNNEI in the germline V gene. V shed 2 bases and J shed 6 bases, with 8 bases lying between them. The CDR3 is 12 residues long. The CDR3 loop is CASSEIGGEQYF. In DNA, the CDR3 is TGTGCCAGCAGTGAAATCGGTGGCGAGCAGTACTTC.

The chain links TRBV4-1 to TRBJ1-1; possible D gene TRBD1, 5 bases. The CDR3 is made up of 16 amino acids. From germline, CDR1 is MGHRA and CDR2 YSYEKL. Trimming cost V 6 bases and J 4 bases, with 21 bases left between them. CDR3: CASSYSPAGKGTEAFF. CDR3 bases: TGCGCCAGCAGTTATTCCCCGGCAGGGAAAGGCACTGAAGCTTTCTTT.

This clone was observed a few times. V and J are TRBV5-6 and TRBJ2-1; D perhaps matches TRBD2 (6 bases). V was trimmed by 1 base and J by 6 bases, leaving 14 bases between them. Germline loops: CDR1 SGHDT, CDR2 YYEEEE. The CDR3 is made up of 15 amino acids. The CDR3 loop reads CASSLPSLARNEQFF. CDR3 bases: TGTGCCAGCAGCTTGCCGAGCCTAGCGCGCAATGAGCAGTTCTTC.

This sequence joins TRBV29-1 and TRBJ2-2, with D possibly TRBD1 on 5 matching bases. The CDR3 is 14 residues long. The germline V gene encodes CDR1 SQVTM and CDR2 ANQGSEA. V lost 1 base and J lost 0, with 6 bases in between. The CDR3 region has the DNA TGCAGCGTTGAAGGGGGCGCGAACACCGGGGAGCTGTTTTTT. Its translation: CSVEGGANTGELFF.

In this sample, this clone turned up a few times. This chain links TRBV29-1 with TRBJ2-5; a possible D gene is TRBD2 (5 bases). V was trimmed by 2 bases and J by 1 base, leaving 8 bases between them. Germline V lookup: CDR1 SQVTM, CDR2 ANQGSEA. The CDR3 is 13 residues long. CDR3 bases: TGCAGCGTTGAACTGAGGGTCCAAGAGACCCAGTACTTC. Translated, it gives CSVELRVQETQYF.

This chain connects TRBV29-1 to TRBJ2-3; 11 bases map to TRBD1. Germline trimming cut 4 bases from V and 6 bases from J; bases unmatched to any gene: 12. Germline V gene lookup returns CDR1 SQVTM and CDR2 ANQGSEA. This CDR3 spans 16 amino acids. The DNA of the CDR3 is TGCAGCGTTGCCCCTTCCGGGACAGGGGGTAAGGATACGCAGTATTTT. This sequence encodes CSVAPSGTGGKDTQYF.

This chain joins TRBV7-9 and TRBJ1-5; D is possibly TRBD1 (5 bases). Between the trimmed V and J ends, which lost 8 bases and 2 bases, there was a span of 19 bases. The CDR3 loop spans 16 amino acids. Germline V gene sequence: CDR1 SEHNR, CDR2 FQNEAQ (reference sequence). CDR3 region: CASSPGVGGGNQPQHF. The CDR3, as DNA: TGTGCCAGCTCACCTGGGGTCGGGGGGGGCAATCAGCCCCAGCATTTT.

This chain links TRBV7-8 with TRBJ1-2, with D perhaps matching TRBD1 (6 bases). This CDR3 spans 15 amino acids. The ends were cut back, 0 bases at V and 5 bases at J, with 13 bases in the middle. Germline V gene data show CDR1 as SGHVS and CDR2 as FQNEAQ. Written as DNA, the CDR3 is TGTGCCAGCAGCTTAGCGCAGGACAGTCGATATGGCTACACCTTC. It codes for CASSLAQDSRYGYTF.

This clone was seen a few times. The CDR3 coding sequence is TGTGCCTGGAGTGTCATGCGGGGGGCTCAGTACTTC. Protein: CAWSVMRGAQYF. The chain employs TRBV30 and TRBJ2-7; 8 nucleotides align to TRBD2. This CDR3 is 12 amino acids long. Germline V gene data show CDR1 as GTSNPN and CDR2 as SVGIG (reference sequence). V was pared by 0 bases and J by 10 bases, with 5 bases of the junction left unmatched.

The chain links TRBV7-8 to TRBJ2-3; 8 bases match TRBD1. This CDR3 is 14 amino acids long. CDR1 SGHVS and CDR2 FQNEAQ come from the germline V gene. Unmatched junction bases numbered 0, after V lost 0 bases and J lost 4 bases. The CDR3 region has the DNA TGTGCCAGCAGCTTAGCACAGGGGGCAGATACGCAGTATTTT. Translated: CASSLAQGADTQYF.

The rearrangement uses TRBV4-1 and TRBJ2-1, with 9 bases lining up with TRBD1. Germline CDR1 is MGHRA and CDR2 is YSYEKL. This CDR3 has 16 amino acids. V lost 1 base and J lost 4; bases outside the gene matches: 5. The CDR3 loop reads CASSQALTGGYNEQFF. The DNA for the CDR3 is TGCGCCAGCAGCCAAGCCCTGACAGGGGGATACAATGAGCAGTTCTTC.

The chain carries TRBV25-1 and TRBJ1-1; 7 nucleotides align to TRBD1. Germline V CDR1 and CDR2: MGHDK, SYGVNS. Germline trimming cut 3 bases from V and 6 bases from J; bases unmatched to any gene: 4. This CDR3 has 13 amino acids. CDR3: CASSEDRMAEAFF. The CDR3 coding sequence is TGTGCCAGCAGTGAGGACAGGATGGCTGAAGCTTTCTTT.

The chain joins TRBV30 to TRBJ1-2; 7 bases match TRBD1. The CDR3 covers 14 residues. Looked up from germline, CDR1 is GTSNPN and CDR2 is SVGIG (reference sequence). V gave up 3 bases and J gave up 8 bases; unmatched junction bases: 12. CDR3 DNA: TGTGCCTGGAGGAAGACAGGGCGTAGTCGAGGCTACACCTTC. Translation: CAWRKTGRSRGYTF. Variable domain in full (rest from reference TRBV30 and TRBJ1-2): SQTIHQWPATLVQPVGSPLSLECTVEGTSNPNLYWYRQAAGRGLQLLFYSVGIGQISSEVPQNLSASRPQDRQFILSSKKLLLSDSGFYLCAWRKTGRSRGYTFGSGTRLTVV.